Each of the 31 T cell receptor beta chains below was sequenced from the same sample in a study of Ad26.COV2.S vaccination and SARS-CoV-2 variants. Treatment meaning: roughly 19 received Ad26.COV2.S at low or high dose, single or two shots; a few received placebo; per-sample allocation not given. Sample collection was performed on day 63 after the first vaccine or placebo injection. The repertoire was sequenced with immunoSEQ multiplex PCR; TCRdb's copy has only in-frame clones and lacks some. The repertoire holds about 680,000 clones, with roughly 90% as singletons. The sequences come from peripheral blood, collected in a trial of Ad26.COV2.S vaccine versus placebo. These receptors originate from a person between 18 and 65 years old who received the Ad26.COV2.S COVID-19 vaccine or a placebo.

The chain joins TRBV6-5 to TRBJ2-1; D may be TRBD2 (6 bases). The CDR3 consists of 11 residues. Trimming left V 6 bases short and J 9 bases short, with 9 bases between. Germline CDR1 MNHEY, CDR2 SVGAGI. CDR3 coding DNA: TGTGCCAGCAGGGGGACTTTTGAGCAGTTCTTC. Protein: CASRGTFEQFF.

The V gene is TRBV12-3 or TRBV12-4, the J gene TRBJ1-5; no clear D gene. V gave up 8 bases and J gave up 4 bases, with 9 bases separating them. There are 12 residues in the CDR3. CDR3 DNA sequence: TGTGCCAGCGGTGCCGGGAATCAGCCCCAGCATTTT. It translates to CASGAGNQPQHF.

About this clone: In the same sample, other DNA sequences code for this CDR3. The chain has TRBV2 and TRBJ2-7; D remains ambiguous. CDR1 is SNHLY and CDR2 is FYNNEI in the germline V gene. This CDR3 is 11 amino acids long. V lost 1 base, J lost 4 bases, and 2 bases lay in between. The DNA for the CDR3 is TGTGCCAGCAGTGAAGTTTACGAGCAGTACTTC. Translation: CASSEVYEQYF. The full variable domain, in which reference TRBV2 and TRBJ2-7 provide the parts outside the CDR3, is EPEVTQTPSHQVTQMGQEVILRCVPISNHLYFYWYRQILGQKVEFLVSFYNNEISEKSEIFDDQFSVERPDGSNFTLKIRSTKLEDSAMYFCASSEVYEQYFGPGTRLTVT.

The rearrangement links TRBV27 to TRBJ2-7; perhaps TRBD2 as D (6 bases). The germline V and J ends were trimmed by 6 bases and 9 bases, with 24 bases remaining between them. CDR1 is MNHEY, CDR2 SMNVEV, per germline (reference sequence). The CDR3 spans 15 residues. The CDR3 DNA is TGTGCCAGCAGAACCCTGGGTAGCGGCCCCGCATGGCAGTACTTC. Its translation is CASRTLGSGPAWQYF.

This clone was seen a few times. The genes are TRBV5-1 and TRBJ1-1; D is unresolved. Between the trimmed V and J ends, which lost 1 base and 0 bases, there was a span of 13 bases. Germline CDR1 reads SGHRS; CDR2 reads YFSETQ. CDR3 length: 16 amino acids. The CDR3 DNA reads TGCGCCAGCAGCTTGTGGGAAGGAGGGTTGAACACTGAAGCTTTCTTT. Residues: CASSLWEGGLNTEAFF.

The rearrangement uses TRBV5-4 and TRBJ1-1, with D maybe TRBD1 (5 bases). Trimming took off 3 bases at V and 8 bases at J, with 11 bases between the two ends. The germline gives CDR1 SGHNT, CDR2 YYREEE (reference sequence). The CDR3 sequence is 12 residues long. This chain's CDR3 is CASSSGASEAFF. CDR3 in DNA: TGTGCCAGCAGCTCCGGGGCATCCGAAGCTTTCTTT.

The chain joins TRBV6-5 to TRBJ2-7, with D perhaps matching TRBD1 (6 bases). V lost 0 bases and J lost 10, with 7 bases in between. The CDR3 length is 11 residues. Germline CDR1 reads MNHEY; CDR2 reads SVGAGI. The CDR3 spells CASSYSGTQYF. The CDR3 DNA is TGTGCCAGCAGTTACTCCGGGACACAGTACTTC.

The V gene is TRBV5-8, the J gene TRBJ1-2; D uncertain. Trimming left V 0 bases short and J 7 bases short, with 7 bases between. The CDR3 is 12 residues long. Germline loops: CDR1 SGHTS, CDR2 YDEGEE. The CDR3 protein is CASSLASPGYTF. As DNA, the CDR3 is TGTGCCAGCAGCTTGGCCTCCCCTGGCTACACCTTC.

This clone was detected a few times. The chain carries TRBV6-5 and TRBJ1-1; the match to TRBD1 covers 7 bases. CDR3 length: 14 amino acids. Germline assignment: CDR1 MNHEY and CDR2 SVGAGI. The J segment lost 5 bases and the V segment lost 6 bases, leaving 9 bases of the junction unmatched. This chain's CDR3 is CASRPRQGLTEAFF. CDR3 in DNA: TGTGCCAGCAGGCCTAGACAGGGACTTACTGAAGCTTTCTTT.

This clone was seen just once. Other DNA sequences within the sample encode an identical CDR3. This chain links TRBV18 with TRBJ2-5; a weak D match, TRBD2 (5 bases). Germline assignment: CDR1 KGHSH and CDR2 LQKENI. Trimming shortened V by 3 bases and J by 4 bases, and 12 bases separated the two germline ends. CDR3 size: 14 residues. CDR3 in amino acids: CASSPPGLGETQYF. DNA for the CDR3: TGTGCCAGCTCACCCCCCGGACTTGGAGAGACCCAGTACTTC.

The V gene is TRBV24-1, the J gene TRBJ1-2; D gene unclear. The CDR3 totals 12 residues. Germline V gives CDR1 KGHDR, CDR2 SFDVKD. The V and J ends lost 3 bases and 8 bases respectively, with 9 bases between them. Here the CDR3 DNA reads TGTGCCACCAGTGATGGTGGAAGAGGCTACACCTTC. Translation: CATSDGGRGYTF.

The chain joins TRBV2 to TRBJ1-1; tentatively, D is TRBD1 (6 bases). V was clipped by 5 bases and J by 5 bases, with 21 bases between them. CDR1 is SNHLY and CDR2 is FYNNEI in the germline V gene. There are 16 residues in the CDR3. CDR3 in amino acids: CASSKGVVGIGTEAFF. Written as DNA, the CDR3 is TGTGCCAGCAGTAAGGGGGTTGTAGGGATTGGGACTGAAGCTTTCTTT.

V gene TRBV5-1 combines with J gene TRBJ1-1; perhaps TRBD1 as D (5 bases). The V gene's germline CDR1 is SGHRS and CDR2 YFSETQ. V was pared by 5 bases and J by 5 bases, with 13 bases between. This CDR3 spans 13 amino acids. CDR3 in amino acids: CASRLQGGTEAFF. Written as DNA, the CDR3 is TGCGCCAGCAGGCTGCAGGGAGGGACTGAAGCTTTCTTT.

V gene TRBV6-2 or TRBV6-3 combines with J gene TRBJ1-5; possibly TRBD1 for D (6 bases). CDR3 length equals 18 residues. Germline V gives CDR1 MNHEY, CDR2 SVGEGT. Deletions cut 4 bases from V and 3 bases from J, with 22 bases between. CDR3 sequence reads: CASSSLQGIFLNNQPQHF. In DNA form, the CDR3 reads TGTGCCAGCAGTTCTCTTCAGGGGATTTTCCTCAACAATCAGCCCCAGCATTTT.

V usage is TRBV4-3 and J usage is TRBJ1-5, with 7 bases identical to TRBD1. V shed 4 bases, J shed 6 bases, and the junction held 9 bases outside the gene matches. Germline V CDR1 and CDR2: LGHNA, YSLEER. The CDR3 is made up of 15 amino acids. The CDR3 protein is CASSLQGGGGQPQHF. CDR3 bases: TGCGCCAGCAGCCTTCAGGGGGGAGGAGGTCAGCCCCAGCATTTT.

This chain links TRBV9 with TRBJ1-1, with D possibly matching TRBD1 (5 bases). Per the germline V gene, CDR1 is SGDLS and CDR2 is YYNGEE. The CDR3 is 14 amino acids. V was trimmed by 3 bases and J by 1 base, leaving 10 bases between them. The CDR3 is CASSETTGNTEAFF. For the CDR3, the DNA is TGTGCCAGCAGCGAGACCACAGGGAACACTGAAGCTTTCTTT.

This chain connects TRBV5-4 to TRBJ2-7, with D perhaps matching TRBD1 or TRBD2 (5 bases each). CDR3 length equals 17 residues. Germline V lookup: CDR1 SGHNT, CDR2 YYREEE (reference sequence). V was pared by 3 bases and J by 3 bases, with 22 bases between. The CDR3 loop is CASSSGRAGTTRYEQYF. CDR3 in DNA: TGTGCCAGCAGCTCCGGACGGGCCGGGACCACCCGCTACGAGCAGTACTTC.

The V and J genes are TRBV7-9 and TRBJ2-1; TRBD2 matches at 10 bases. The germline V gene encodes CDR1 SEHNR and CDR2 FQNEAQ (reference sequence). The V gene end was trimmed by 5 bases and the J gene end by 3 bases; junction bases not matched to a gene: 7. The CDR3 contains 16 residues. The CDR3 loop is CASSIPSGGFYNEQFF. The CDR3 coding sequence is TGTGCCAGCAGCATCCCTAGCGGGGGTTTCTACAATGAGCAGTTCTTC.

This chain connects TRBV12-3 or TRBV12-4 to TRBJ1-5; D not certain. CDR3 length: 13 amino acids. Trimming pared 3 bases from V and 4 bases from J, leaving 7 bases between. Here the CDR3 reads CASSFTRNQPQHF. CDR3 nucleotide sequence: TGTGCCAGCAGTTTCACCAGGAATCAGCCCCAGCATTTT.

This sequence joins TRBV7-3 and TRBJ2-3; 7 nucleotides match TRBD2. This CDR3 is built from 14 residues. Germline CDR1 is SGHTA and CDR2 is FQGTGA. J lost 1 base, V lost 3 bases, and 1 base had no gene match. The CDR3 nucleotides are TGTGCCAGCAGCTTGAGCGGGGGCACAGATACGCAGTATTTT. Protein product: CASSLSGGTDTQYF.

The chain combines TRBV7-2 with TRBJ2-7; the D is unclear. The CDR3 is 14 residues long. Trimming shortened V by 1 base and J by 3 bases, and 10 bases separated the two germline ends. Germline-derived CDR1 and CDR2 are SGHTA and FQGNSA. CDR3 loop: CASSLEGLNYEQYF. In DNA, the CDR3 is TGTGCCAGCAGCTTAGAAGGTTTGAACTACGAGCAGTACTTC. The full variable domain, completed using reference TRBV7-2 and TRBJ2-7, is GAGVSQSPSNKVTEKGKDVELRCDPISGHTALYWYRQSLGQGLEFLIYFQGNSAPDKSGLPSDRFSAERTGGSVSTLTIQRTQQEDSAVYLCASSLEGLNYEQYFGPGTRLTVT.

The chain links TRBV7-9 to TRBJ2-5; 8 bases align to TRBD1. The V and J ends lost 3 bases and 3 bases, in that order; junction bases with no gene match: 3. The CDR3 consists of 14 residues. Germline loops: CDR1 SEHNR, CDR2 FQNEAQ (reference sequence). This CDR3 is CASSLGQAEETQYF. The DNA of the CDR3 is TGTGCCAGCAGCTTGGGACAGGCCGAAGAGACCCAGTACTTC.

This clone has only a few counts. The V call is TRBV27, the J call TRBJ1-5, with TRBD1 identical over 7 bases. J was trimmed by 0 bases and V by 3 bases; bases with no gene match: 11. Germline CDR1 and CDR2: MNHEY and SMNVEV (reference sequence). The CDR3 consists of 18 residues. The CDR3 spells CASSFSRQGGNSNQPQHF. CDR3 DNA sequence: TGTGCCAGCAGTTTCTCTCGACAGGGAGGTAATAGCAATCAGCCCCAGCATTTT.

This CDR3 is CASSLEAGGPADTQYF. CDR3 nucleotide sequence: TGCGCCAGCAGCTTGGAAGCGGGAGGGCCCGCAGATACGCAGTATTTT. The J gene is TRBJ2-3, the V gene TRBV5-1; 10 bases map to TRBD2. J was trimmed by 4 bases and V by 0 bases; bases with no gene match: 5. CDR3 length: 16 residues. Looked up from germline, CDR1 is SGHRS and CDR2 is YFSETQ.

The chain couples TRBV4-1 to TRBJ2-7, with D possibly TRBD1 on 6 matching bases. The CDR3 length is 15 residues. Trimming cost V 3 bases and J 2 bases, with 14 bases left between them. Looked up from germline, CDR1 is MGHRA and CDR2 is YSYEKL. CDR3 amino acids: CASSQVMTGPYEQYF. The DNA of the CDR3 is TGCGCCAGCAGCCAGGTAATGACAGGCCCCTACGAGCAGTACTTC.

The CDR3 region is CASRITTGGGTEAFF. CDR3 bases: TGTGCCAGCAGAATTACGACAGGGGGAGGTACTGAAGCTTTCTTT. V gene TRBV6-5 combines with J gene TRBJ1-1; 9 nucleotides match TRBD1. This CDR3 spans 15 amino acids. The ends lost 6 bases at V and 5 bases at J; junction bases unmatched: 10. Looked up from germline, CDR1 is MNHEY and CDR2 is SVGAGI.

The chain links TRBV6-2 or TRBV6-3 to TRBJ2-5; weak D call: TRBD2 (5 bases). The CDR3 has 15 residues. The ends were cut back, 1 base at V and 7 bases at J, with 16 bases in the middle. Germline CDR1 is MNHEY and CDR2 is SVGEGT. The CDR3: CASSYFFLAWGTQYF. In nucleotides, the CDR3 is TGTGCCAGCAGTTACTTTTTTCTAGCCTGGGGGACCCAGTACTTC.

This clone was recorded only once. The J gene is TRBJ2-2, the V gene TRBV6-2 or TRBV6-3; TRBD1 matches at 7 bases. Germline CDR1 MNHEY, CDR2 SVGEGT. Germline trimming cut 4 bases from V and 3 bases from J; bases unmatched to any gene: 11. The CDR3 runs to 17 residues. The CDR3 region is CASSFLQGKGYTGELFF. DNA for the CDR3: TGTGCCAGCAGTTTTTTACAGGGGAAAGGTTACACCGGGGAGCTGTTTTTT.

V and J are TRBV7-9 and TRBJ2-7; the D is unclear. Between the trimmed V and J ends, which lost 2 bases and 2 bases, there was a span of 7 bases. Germline CDR1 reads SEHNR; CDR2 reads FQNEAQ (reference sequence). CDR3 length: 13 amino acids. The CDR3 DNA reads TGTGCCAGCAGCTTATTCCCTGCCTACGAGCAGTACTTC. As protein: CASSLFPAYEQYF.

This clone was observed a few times. The genes are TRBV6-1 and TRBJ2-7; 9 nucleotides match TRBD2. Per the germline V gene, CDR1 is MNHNS and CDR2 is SASEGT. V was clipped by 2 bases and J by 9 bases; unmatched bases: 8. This CDR3 spans 14 amino acids. CDR3 amino acids: CASSENLRGGRQYF. The CDR3 DNA follows: TGTGCCAGCAGTGAAAACTTGCGGGGGGGCCGGCAGTACTTC.

This sequence joins TRBV24-1 and TRBJ2-1, with a possible D match to TRBD2 (7 bases). Deletions cut 10 bases from V and 1 base from J, with 25 bases between. Germline assignment: CDR1 KGHDR and CDR2 SFDVKD. CDR3 length equals 18 residues. DNA for the CDR3: TGTGCCACTGCTGCAGCGGGATCACAAGGGGGTTCCTACAATGAGCAGTTCTTC. Translated: CATAAAGSQGGSYNEQFF.